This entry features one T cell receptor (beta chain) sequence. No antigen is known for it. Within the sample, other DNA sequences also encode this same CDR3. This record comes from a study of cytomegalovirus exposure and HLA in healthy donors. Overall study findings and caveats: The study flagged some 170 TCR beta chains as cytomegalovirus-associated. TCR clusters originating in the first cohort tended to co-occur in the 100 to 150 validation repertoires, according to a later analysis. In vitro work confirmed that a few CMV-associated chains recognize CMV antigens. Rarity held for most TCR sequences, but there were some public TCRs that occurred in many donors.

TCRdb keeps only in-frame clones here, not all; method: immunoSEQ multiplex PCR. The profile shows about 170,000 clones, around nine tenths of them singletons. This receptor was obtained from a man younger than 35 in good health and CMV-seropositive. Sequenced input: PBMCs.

In nucleotides, the CDR3 is TGTGCCAGCAGCGTGAACAGGGCTACTGAAGCTTTCTTT. It specifies CASSVNRATEAFF. This rearrangement joins TRBV9 to TRBJ1-1, with a weak D call TRBD1 (6 bases). The CDR3 totals 13 residues. Germline V gene sequence: CDR1 SGDLS, CDR2 YYNGEE. V was trimmed by 2 bases and J by 5 bases, leaving 10 bases between them.